The T cell receptor beta chain under discussion was sequenced for a study of cytomegalovirus exposure and HLA in healthy donors. A remark on this clone: Its antigen is not identified.

The CDR3 length is 16 residues. CDR1 is LNHDA, CDR2 SQIVND, per germline (reference sequence). V lost 6 bases, J lost 0 bases, and 8 bases stayed unmatched. Researchers ran the PCR with 60 Vbeta and 13 Jbeta primers. Sequencing used immunoSEQ multiplex PCR; TCRdb keeps in-frame clones, though not all of them. Of around 230,000 clones listed, 82% were seen once; the top ten hold about 6.1%. Study-level findings and limits: Using a false discovery rate of 0.05, a later analysis showed that some 16,000 TCR beta sequences were associated with HLA alleles. Looking again later, the authors saw that most CMV-associated TCR beta chains seemed HLA-restricted.

Sequences were obtained from PBMCs. The source is a middle-aged man in good health and CMV-seropositive. This chain links TRBV19 with TRBJ2-1; 7 bases match TRBD1. The CDR3 sequence is CASSYGQVGSYNEQFF. CDR3 in DNA: TGTGCCAGTAGCTACGGACAGGTGGGCTCCTACAATGAGCAGTTCTTC.